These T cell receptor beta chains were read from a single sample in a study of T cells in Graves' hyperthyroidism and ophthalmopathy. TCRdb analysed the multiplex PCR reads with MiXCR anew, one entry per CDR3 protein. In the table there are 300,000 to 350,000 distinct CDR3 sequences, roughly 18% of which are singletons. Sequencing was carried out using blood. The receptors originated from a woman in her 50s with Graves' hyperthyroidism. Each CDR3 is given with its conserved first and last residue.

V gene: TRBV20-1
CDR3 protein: CSARTIAGEVEQYF

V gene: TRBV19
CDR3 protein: CASSIAPTGVPEQYF

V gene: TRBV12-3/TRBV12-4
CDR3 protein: CASSLQGGNTIYF

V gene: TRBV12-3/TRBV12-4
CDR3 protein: CASSLWASGNQETQYF

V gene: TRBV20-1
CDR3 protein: CSANPTGGSGYTF

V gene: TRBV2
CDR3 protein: CASSGRGEQPQHF

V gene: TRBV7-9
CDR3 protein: CASSQSSFEAFF

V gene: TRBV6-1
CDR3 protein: CASSVLRVEPQHF

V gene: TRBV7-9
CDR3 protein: CASSLYAGGNQPQHF

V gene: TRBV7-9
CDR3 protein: CASSLGTGGAGANVLTF

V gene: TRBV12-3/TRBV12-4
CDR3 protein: CASRRTGGNQPQHF

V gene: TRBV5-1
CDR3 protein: CASSLARQDYGYTF

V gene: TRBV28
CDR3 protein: CASSLAGGTGGQYEQYF

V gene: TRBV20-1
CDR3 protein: CSATPTTYIAQYF

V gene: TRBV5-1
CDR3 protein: CASSSSSPRTETQYF

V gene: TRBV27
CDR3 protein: CASSSTGSVGPLHF

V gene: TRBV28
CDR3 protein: CASSRERDDYNEQFF

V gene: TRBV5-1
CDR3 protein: CASSLDPGGYGYTF

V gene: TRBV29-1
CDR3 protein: CSVKGANEQFF

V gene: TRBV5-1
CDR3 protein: CASSLQEKGGLATDTQYF

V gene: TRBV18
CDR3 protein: CASSPPGLAGGRSYEQFF

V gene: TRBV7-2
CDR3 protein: CASSLASGLAGGFGEFF

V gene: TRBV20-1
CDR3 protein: CSGVRGQSSYEQYF

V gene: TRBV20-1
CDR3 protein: CSAVRAWTDTQYF

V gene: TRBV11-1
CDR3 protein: CASSLGWREEYNEQFF

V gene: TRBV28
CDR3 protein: CASSSGTDLYNEQFF

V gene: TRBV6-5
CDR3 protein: CASSYSRLAGGQETQYF

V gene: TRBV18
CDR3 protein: CASSPGEGLNTEAFF